Listed below are T cell receptor beta chains from one sample, sequenced in a study of cytomegalovirus exposure and HLA in healthy donors. Profiled with immunoSEQ multiplex PCR; TCRdb holds only in-frame clones, not every one. This table holds 200,000 to 250,000 clones, roughly 88% found once. Sequencing was performed on PBMCs. The receptors originated from a boy aged 2 to 10 in good health and CMV-seronegative. The CDR3 runs from the conserved cysteine through the conserved F or W. Size is omitted from some rows. Given values are once, few, many or a class for expanded clones.

J gene: TRBJ2-5
clone size: few
V gene: TRBV19
CDR3 protein: CASSQAGGKETQYF

J gene: TRBJ2-7
clone size: -
V gene: TRBV10-2
CDR3 protein: CASSERTGGYEQYF

J gene: TRBJ2-5
clone size: once
V gene: TRBV5-1
CDR3 protein: CASSLGPGGETQYF

J gene: TRBJ2-4
clone size: -
V gene: TRBV2
CDR3 protein: CASRVGTGQTKNIQYF

J gene: TRBJ2-7
clone size: -
V gene: TRBV5-6
CDR3 protein: CASSFGLTGGPWNEQYF

J gene: TRBJ1-5
clone size: -
V gene: TRBV7-9
CDR3 protein: CASSLGSGGVSNQPQHF

J gene: TRBJ2-5
clone size: -
V gene: TRBV2
CDR3 protein: CASTSGVETQYF

J gene: TRBJ2-1
clone size: -
V gene: TRBV11-3
CDR3 protein: CASSLGAAASYNEQFF

J gene: TRBJ2-4
clone size: -
V gene: TRBV5-4
CDR3 protein: CASSPGVDSGVYF

J gene: TRBJ2-3
clone size: -
V gene: TRBV9
CDR3 protein: CASSARTGLSDTQYF

J gene: TRBJ2-7
clone size: -
V gene: TRBV7-9
CDR3 protein: CASSLPGYEQYF

J gene: TRBJ2-3
clone size: -
V gene: TRBV11-2
CDR3 protein: CASSADGLAGAVDTQYF

J gene: TRBJ1-3
clone size: -
V gene: TRBV7-9
CDR3 protein: CASSSLGGADAGNTIYF

J gene: TRBJ1-1
clone size: -
V gene: TRBV5-3
CDR3 protein: CARSFDKGLGSNTEAFF

J gene: TRBJ1-5
clone size: once
V gene: TRBV6-1
CDR3 protein: CASSEETGGNSNQPQHF

J gene: TRBJ2-2
clone size: -
V gene: TRBV5-8
CDR3 protein: CASGGLLNTGELFF

J gene: TRBJ2-7
clone size: -
V gene: TRBV20-1
CDR3 protein: CSASGAYEQYF

J gene: TRBJ2-1
clone size: -
V gene: TRBV7-9
CDR3 protein: CASSSTSLDRGQGEQFF

J gene: TRBJ1-5
clone size: -
V gene: TRBV18
CDR3 protein: CASSLDYSSNQPQHF

J gene: TRBJ1-1
clone size: -
V gene: TRBV6-5
CDR3 protein: CASSPTVPSEAFF

J gene: TRBJ2-4
clone size: -
V gene: TRBV7-8
CDR3 protein: CASSLVAGGHGGIQYF

J gene: TRBJ2-7
clone size: -
V gene: TRBV19
CDR3 protein: CASSMDSIYEQYF

J gene: TRBJ1-6
clone size: -
V gene: TRBV30
CDR3 protein: CAWSSDRGSYNSPLHF

J gene: TRBJ2-1
clone size: once
V gene: TRBV7-6
CDR3 protein: CASSSLRQGYNEQFF

J gene: TRBJ1-1
clone size: -
V gene: TRBV19
CDR3 protein: CASDAGHQAFF

J gene: TRBJ2-1
clone size: -
V gene: TRBV7-2
CDR3 protein: CASSPTSAYNEQFF

J gene: TRBJ2-5
clone size: -
V gene: TRBV5-8
CDR3 protein: CASSFERLTPRGQSQYF

J gene: TRBJ2-3
clone size: -
V gene: TRBV6-5
CDR3 protein: CASSLTRDTQYF

J gene: TRBJ1-5
clone size: -
V gene: TRBV5-1
CDR3 protein: CASSPGQSYQPQHF

J gene: TRBJ1-5
clone size: -
V gene: TRBV6-5
CDR3 protein: CASRTGDQPQHF

J gene: TRBJ2-3
clone size: -
V gene: TRBV6-5
CDR3 protein: CASRTGHSTDTQYF

J gene: TRBJ2-1
clone size: -
V gene: TRBV7-7
CDR3 protein: CASSLEGGVGNEQFF

J gene: TRBJ2-7
clone size: -
V gene: TRBV30
CDR3 protein: CAWSLAYEQYF

J gene: TRBJ1-2
clone size: -
V gene: TRBV21-1
CDR3 protein: CASSKVPDRVYPGNYGYTF

J gene: TRBJ2-2
clone size: -
V gene: TRBV30
CDR3 protein: CAWEGLAVNTGELFF

J gene: TRBJ2-3
clone size: -
V gene: TRBV9
CDR3 protein: CASSVEIAGAGTDTQYF

J gene: TRBJ2-7
clone size: -
V gene: TRBV7-6
CDR3 protein: CASSPGLAHYEQYF

J gene: TRBJ2-5
clone size: -
V gene: TRBV27
CDR3 protein: CASSFLGQGTETQYF

J gene: TRBJ1-6
clone size: -
V gene: TRBV5-1
CDR3 protein: CASSWGQGDNSPLHF

J gene: TRBJ2-5
clone size: -
V gene: TRBV6-1
CDR3 protein: CASSGFKDRTDQETQYF

J gene: TRBJ1-2
clone size: -
V gene: TRBV18
CDR3 protein: CASSVRGDGYTF

J gene: TRBJ1-1
clone size: -
V gene: TRBV19
CDR3 protein: CASSISLNTEAFF

J gene: TRBJ1-1
clone size: -
V gene: TRBV13
CDR3 protein: CASSDDGTGNGVGTEAFF

J gene: TRBJ1-1
clone size: -
V gene: TRBV2
CDR3 protein: CASSDEQGTGFGTEAFF

J gene: TRBJ1-3
clone size: -
V gene: TRBV4-1
CDR3 protein: CASSQSETGAGNTIYF

J gene: -
clone size: -
V gene: TRBV7-2
CDR3 protein: CASSLLPSRAYEQYF

J gene: TRBJ1-3
clone size: -
V gene: TRBV2
CDR3 protein: CASSGRSTGAGNTIYF

J gene: TRBJ2-1
clone size: -
V gene: TRBV9
CDR3 protein: CASSVDLGGDSYNEQFF

J gene: TRBJ1-1
clone size: -
V gene: TRBV11-2
CDR3 protein: CASSLDEGMNTEAFF

J gene: TRBJ2-5
clone size: -
V gene: TRBV29-1
CDR3 protein: CSVRSLFGETQYF

J gene: TRBJ1-5
clone size: -
V gene: TRBV19
CDR3 protein: CASTPAGGFSNQPQHF

J gene: TRBJ1-1
clone size: few
V gene: TRBV6-1
CDR3 protein: CASRPNMNTEAFF

J gene: TRBJ2-1
clone size: -
V gene: TRBV28
CDR3 protein: CASTGTSSNEQFF

J gene: TRBJ2-3
clone size: -
V gene: TRBV7-9
CDR3 protein: CSSSLGREKGTQYF